This T cell receptor beta chain is from a study of beta chain features in type 1 diabetes. Study as a whole: Researchers looked at 95 million to 140 million sorted cells across all samples. Study-level findings and limits: Sequencing from cDNA could over-represent high-TCR-expressing cells. Equally in patients and controls, shorter templates might have been favored by PCR.

Expressed TCRB transcripts were sequenced, since all the RNA that had been isolated was reverse transcribed. The assay was immunoSEQ multiplex PCR, and TCRdb's table has in-frame clones only and misses some. The data hold hundreds of thousands of clones, with about a sixth observed a single time. On this clone: Its antigen is unknown.

V shed 5 bases and J shed 8 bases, with 18 bases lying between them. Germline V lookup: CDR1 SGHTA, CDR2 FQGNSA. The CDR3 runs to 14 residues. The material sequenced was naive CD4+ T cells from blood. This receptor was taken from a man younger than 30 in good health. The chain uses TRBV7-2 and TRBJ1-2; D is possibly TRBD1 (6 bases). CDR3 sequence: CASSLQGPIDGYTF. The CDR3, as DNA: TGTGCCAGCAGCCTACAGGGTCCGATCGACGGCTACACCTTC.